Shown below are 24 T cell receptor beta chains from a single sample sequenced in a study of blood T cell repertoires in COVID-19. Profiling relied on immunoSEQ multiplex PCR, and the TCRdb table lists in-frame clones only, not all of them. The table has approximately 89,000 clones, roughly 80% seen once; the top ten hold under 20%. Sequencing was performed on peripheral blood. These receptors originate from a human donor in a cohort sampled during active COVID-19.

This rearrangement joins TRBV5-1 to TRBJ1-1; TRBD1 aligns across 11 bases. Losses at the gene ends were 3 bases for V and 4 bases for J; bases not matched to a gene: 8. Germline V gene data show CDR1 as SGHRS and CDR2 as YFSETQ. The CDR3 contains 16 residues. The CDR3 sequence: CASSWDRGNDVTEAFF. CDR3 DNA: TGCGCCAGCAGCTGGGACAGGGGGAATGATGTCACTGAAGCTTTCTTT.

The CDR3 reads CASREGQTDGYTF. CDR3 DNA sequence: TGTGCCAGCAGGGAGGGGCAAACGGACGGCTACACCTTC. The chain carries TRBV6-5 and TRBJ1-2; D possibly corresponds to TRBD1 (5 bases). The CDR3 length is 13 residues. V was cut by 6 bases and J by 8 bases, with 16 bases left in between. The germline V gene encodes CDR1 MNHEY and CDR2 SVGAGI.

V is TRBV21-1 and J is TRBJ2-1; the table gives TRBD2 as D, unverified against the DNA. TRBV21-1 is described as a pseudogene. This CDR3 has 15 amino acids. The CDR3 protein is CASSWDGGRDNEQFF. The CDR3 bases are TGTGCCAGCAGCTGGGACGGGGGGAGGGACAATGAGCAGTTCTTC.

The genes are TRBV7-2 and TRBJ2-7, with 9 bases that match TRBD1. V lost 3 bases, J lost 1 base, and 4 bases stayed unmatched. In germline, CDR1 is SGHTA, CDR2 FQGNSA. This CDR3 is built from 15 residues. Here the CDR3 reads CASSFRQGVSYEQYF. DNA for the CDR3: TGTGCCAGCAGCTTTAGACAGGGGGTATCCTACGAGCAGTACTTC. The variable domain in full, completed from reference TRBV7-2 and TRBJ2-7, reads GAGVSQSPSNKVTEKGKDVELRCDPISGHTALYWYRQSLGQGLEFLIYFQGNSAPDKSGLPSDRFSAERTGGSVSTLTIQRTQQEDSAVYLCASSFRQGVSYEQYFGPGTRLTVT.

This rearrangement joins TRBV7-6 to TRBJ1-5; tentatively, D is TRBD1 (5 bases). Trimming pared 1 base from V and 3 bases from J, leaving 13 bases between. The CDR3 consists of 16 residues. CDR1 is SGHVS and CDR2 is FNYEAQ in the germline V gene. DNA for the CDR3: TGTGCCAGCAGCTTAGATATAGGGGAGGCCAATCAGCCCCAGCATTTT. Protein product: CASSLDIGEANQPQHF.

V is TRBV9 and J is TRBJ2-6, with TRBD2 matching 7 bases. This CDR3 has 18 amino acids. Trimming removed 6 bases from V and 2 bases from J; junction bases left unmatched: 14. Per germline, CDR1 SGDLS and CDR2 YYNGEE. The CDR3, as DNA: TGTGCCAGCACCAACCCGGGGGGAAATCGCGCTGGGGCCAACGTCCTGACTTTC. It yields the protein CASTNPGGNRAGANVLTF.

This clone came up once. The rearrangement links TRBV9 to TRBJ2-6; D is ambiguous. V was shortened by 5 bases and J by 0 bases, with 6 bases between the two germline ends. The CDR3 runs 14 residues. In germline, CDR1 is SGDLS, CDR2 YYNGEE. CDR3 residues: CASSSSSGANVLTF. CDR3 sequence (DNA): TGTGCCAGCAGTTCCTCCTCTGGGGCCAACGTCCTGACTTTC.

This chain's CDR3 is CASSRQGGLSSGANVLTF. The CDR3 nucleotides are TGTGCCAGCTCAAGACAGGGGGGGCTCAGCTCTGGGGCCAACGTCCTGACTTTC. The V and J genes are TRBV18 and TRBJ2-6; 9 bases match TRBD1. Germline loops: CDR1 KGHSH, CDR2 LQKENI. The CDR3 extends over 18 amino acids. After removal of 5 bases from V and 0 bases from J, the junction contained 8 bases not matched to a gene.

This clone was found once. The CDR3 spells CASSRSLSYEQYF. DNA of the CDR3: TGTGCCAGCAGCCGGAGCCTCTCCTACGAGCAGTACTTC. V usage is TRBV6-6 and J usage is TRBJ2-7; D call uncertain. The CDR3 has 13 amino acids. CDR1 is MNHNY, CDR2 SVGAGI, per germline (reference sequence). Trimming took 6 bases from V and 0 from J, leaving 9 bases between them.

This chain links TRBV5-1 with TRBJ2-7, with TRBD1 identical over 11 bases. V shed 2 bases and J 2 bases; nucleotides not matched to a gene: 3. This CDR3 has 15 amino acids. Germline-derived CDR1 and CDR2 are SGHRS and YFSETQ. The CDR3 loop is CASSLRDRGTYEQYF. As DNA, the CDR3 is TGCGCCAGCAGCTTACGGGACAGGGGGACCTACGAGCAGTACTTC. Full variable domain (rest looked up from reference TRBV5-1 and TRBJ2-7): KAGVTQTPRYLIKTRGQQVTLSCSPISGHRSVSWYQQTPGQGLQFLFEYFSETQRNKGNFPGRFSGRQFSNSRSEMNVSTLELGDSALYLCASSLRDRGTYEQYFGPGTRLTVT.

Only a few counts were recorded for this clone. V is TRBV5-4 and J is TRBJ2-7, with TRBD2 as a possible D gene (6 bases). This CDR3 has 16 amino acids. Germline loops: CDR1 SGHNT, CDR2 YYREEE (reference sequence). Trimming took off 0 bases at V and 2 bases at J, with 15 bases between the two ends. CDR3 loop: CASSLVVGGATYEQYF. The CDR3 DNA is TGTGCCAGCAGCTTGGTAGTGGGAGGCGCGACCTACGAGCAGTACTTC.

This rearrangement joins TRBV18 to TRBJ2-6, with 8 bases fitting TRBD1. There are 17 residues in the CDR3. Trimming cost V 3 bases and J 3 bases; bases outside gene matches: 7. Germline V CDR1 and CDR2: KGHSH, LQKENI. CDR3 DNA sequence: TGTGCCAGCTCACCCACGCGGACAGGGAGTGGGGCCAACGTCCTGACTTTC. Translated, it gives CASSPTRTGSGANVLTF.

This chain's CDR3 is CAWKGQGGGETQYF. The CDR3 nucleotides are TGTGCCTGGAAGGGACAGGGGGGAGGAGAGACCCAGTACTTC. The chain has TRBV30 and TRBJ2-5, with 11 bases that match TRBD1. Germline V gene data show CDR1 as GTSNPN and CDR2 as SVGIG (reference sequence). V dropped 4 bases and J dropped 4; count of bases not matched to a gene: 5. CDR3 size: 14 residues.

The V and J genes are TRBV9 and TRBJ2-3; D uncertain. This CDR3 has 14 amino acids. Trimming pared 1 base from V and 4 bases from J, leaving 10 bases between. CDR1 is SGDLS, CDR2 YYNGEE, per germline. CDR3 loop: CASSVQAEADTQYF. DNA of the CDR3: TGTGCCAGCAGCGTACAAGCTGAGGCAGATACGCAGTATTTT.

The gene calls are TRBV10-2 and TRBJ1-2; 9 bases fit TRBD1. Germline lookup yields CDR1 WSHSY and CDR2 SAAADI. After removal of 10 bases from V and 6 bases from J, the junction contained 9 bases not matched to a gene. This CDR3 region has 13 residues. The CDR3 sequence is CATQRQGEDGYTF. CDR3 coding DNA: TGCGCCACCCAACGACAGGGGGAAGATGGCTACACCTTC.

V is TRBV4-1 and J is TRBJ2-7, with D perhaps TRBD2 (5 bases). The germline gives CDR1 MGHRA, CDR2 YSYEKL. CDR3 size: 15 residues. V shed 2 bases and J shed 4 bases, with 15 bases lying between them. The CDR3 loop reads CASSQFRGSTYEQYF. In DNA, the CDR3 is TGCGCCAGCAGCCAATTTAGAGGGAGCACATACGAGCAGTACTTC.

This clone was seen only once. The chain is built from TRBV19 and TRBJ2-7; TRBD2 agrees at 10 bases. The germline V gene has CDR1 LNHDA and CDR2 SQIVND (reference sequence). J lost 4 bases, V lost 7 bases, and 7 bases had no gene match. The CDR3 length is 14 residues. Written as DNA, the CDR3 is TGTGCCAGTATGCCGGCTAGCGGGAGTTACGAGCAGTACTTC. Translation gives CASMPASGSYEQYF. Complete variable domain (other parts from reference TRBV19 and TRBJ2-7): DGGITQSPKYLFRKEGQNVTLSCEQNLNHDAMYWYRQDPGQGLRLIYYSQIVNDFQKGDIAEGYSVSREKKESFPLTVTSAQKNPTAFYLCASMPASGSYEQYFGPGTRLTVT.

This sequence joins TRBV7-9 and TRBJ2-1; a weak D match, TRBD2 (5 bases). V shed 4 bases and J shed 7 bases, with 14 bases lying between them. This CDR3 is 14 amino acids long. Germline V gene lookup returns CDR1 SEHNR and CDR2 FQNEAQ (reference sequence). The CDR3 DNA reads TGTGCCAGCAGCTCTCAAGTTACGGGGAATGAGCAGTTCTTC. Translated: CASSSQVTGNEQFF.

The chain couples TRBV28 to TRBJ1-4; no reliable D call. The V end was cut by 5 bases, the J end by 8 bases, with 15 bases between. The CDR3 has 14 amino acids. The V gene's germline CDR1 is MDHEN and CDR2 SYDVKM. The CDR3 DNA reads as TGTGCCAGCAGTCTTCCTTCGGCGGGGGAAAAACTGTTTTTT. It is translated as CASSLPSAGEKLFF. Supplemented by reference TRBV28 and TRBJ1-4, the full variable domain reads DVKVTQSSRYLVKRTGEKVFLECVQDMDHENMFWYRQDPGLGLRLIYFSYDVKMKEKGDIPEGYSVSREKKERFSLILESASTNQTSMYLCASSLPSAGEKLFFGSGTQLSVL.

J is TRBJ1-5 and V is TRBV7-5. TRBV7-5 is assigned pseudogene status. This CDR3 comprises 16 residues. In DNA form, the CDR3 reads TGTGTCAGAAGCCCGGAGGGAGTAGGGAGCAATCAGCCCCAGCATTTT. Its translation: CVRSPEGVGSNQPQHF.

This chain connects TRBV5-1 to TRBJ2-5; unclear D gene. The ends were cut back, 0 bases at V and 7 bases at J, with 10 bases in the middle. CDR1 and CDR2 from the germline V gene are SGHRS and YFSETQ. CDR3 size: 13 residues. The CDR3 reads CASSLENRGTQYF. The CDR3, as DNA: TGCGCCAGCAGCTTGGAAAATCGAGGGACCCAGTACTTC.

This sequence joins TRBV7-2 and TRBJ1-2; the match to TRBD1 covers 7 bases. Looked up from germline, CDR1 is SGHTA and CDR2 is FQGNSA. Trimming cost V 3 bases and J 8 bases; bases outside gene matches: 3. This CDR3 is built from 12 residues. The CDR3 DNA reads as TGTGCCAGCAGCTTCAGACAGGGCGGCTACACCTTC. Its protein product is CASSFRQGGYTF.

The chain joins TRBV3-1 (or the pseudogene TRBV3-2) to TRBJ2-1; D is perhaps TRBD2 (5 bases). The CDR3 extends over 13 amino acids. Trimming pared 3 bases from V and 7 bases from J, leaving 10 bases between. Germline lookup yields CDR1 LGHDT and CDR2 YNNKEL (reference sequence). This CDR3 reads CASSHSSGNEQFF. DNA for the CDR3: TGTGCCAGCAGCCACAGTTCGGGGAATGAGCAGTTCTTC.

V usage is TRBV7-3 and J usage is TRBJ2-6; D perhaps matches TRBD1 (5 bases). The CDR3 is 16 amino acids. The germline V gene has CDR1 SGHTA and CDR2 FQGTGA. V was clipped by 5 bases and J by 0 bases, with 11 bases between them. CDR3 sequence: CASSVQVASGANVLTF. In DNA form, the CDR3 reads TGTGCCAGCAGCGTACAGGTAGCCTCTGGGGCCAACGTCCTGACTTTC.